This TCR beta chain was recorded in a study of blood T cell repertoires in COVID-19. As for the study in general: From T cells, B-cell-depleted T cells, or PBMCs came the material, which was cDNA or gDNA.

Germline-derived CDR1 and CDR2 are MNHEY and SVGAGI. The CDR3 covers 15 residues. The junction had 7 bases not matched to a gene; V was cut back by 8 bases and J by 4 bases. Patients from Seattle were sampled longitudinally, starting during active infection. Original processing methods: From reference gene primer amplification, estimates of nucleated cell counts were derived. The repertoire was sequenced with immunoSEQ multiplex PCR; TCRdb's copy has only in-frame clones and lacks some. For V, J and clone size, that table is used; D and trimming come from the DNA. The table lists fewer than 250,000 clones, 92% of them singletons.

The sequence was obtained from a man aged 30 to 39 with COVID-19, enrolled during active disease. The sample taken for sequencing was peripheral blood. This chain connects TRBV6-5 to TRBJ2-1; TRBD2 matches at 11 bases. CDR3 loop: CASGYRTSGYNEQFF. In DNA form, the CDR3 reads TGTGCCAGCGGGTACCGGACTAGCGGGTACAATGAGCAGTTCTTC.